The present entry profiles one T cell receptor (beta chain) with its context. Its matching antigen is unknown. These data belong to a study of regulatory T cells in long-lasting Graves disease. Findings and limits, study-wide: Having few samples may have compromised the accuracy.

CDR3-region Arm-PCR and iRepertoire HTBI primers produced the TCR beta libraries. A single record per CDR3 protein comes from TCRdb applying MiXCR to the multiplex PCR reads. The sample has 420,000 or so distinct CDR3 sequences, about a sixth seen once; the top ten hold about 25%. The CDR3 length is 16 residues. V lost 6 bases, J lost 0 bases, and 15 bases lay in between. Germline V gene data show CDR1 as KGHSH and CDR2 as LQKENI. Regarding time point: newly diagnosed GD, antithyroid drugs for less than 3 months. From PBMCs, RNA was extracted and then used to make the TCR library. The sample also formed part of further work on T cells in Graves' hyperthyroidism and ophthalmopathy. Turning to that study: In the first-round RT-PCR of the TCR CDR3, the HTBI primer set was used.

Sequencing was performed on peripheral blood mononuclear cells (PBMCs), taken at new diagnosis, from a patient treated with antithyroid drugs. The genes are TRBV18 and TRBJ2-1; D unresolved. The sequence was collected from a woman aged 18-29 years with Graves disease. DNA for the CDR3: TGTGCCAGCTCGAGCTTACCCCGAAGCTCCTACAATGAGCAGTTCTTC. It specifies CASSSLPRSSYNEQFF. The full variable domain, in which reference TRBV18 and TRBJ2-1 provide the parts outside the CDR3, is NAGVMQNPRHLVRRRGQEARLRCSPMKGHSHVYWYRQLPEEGLKFMVYLQKENIIDESGMPKERFSAEFPKEGPSILRIQQVVRGDSAAYFCASSSLPRSSYNEQFFGPGTRLTVL.